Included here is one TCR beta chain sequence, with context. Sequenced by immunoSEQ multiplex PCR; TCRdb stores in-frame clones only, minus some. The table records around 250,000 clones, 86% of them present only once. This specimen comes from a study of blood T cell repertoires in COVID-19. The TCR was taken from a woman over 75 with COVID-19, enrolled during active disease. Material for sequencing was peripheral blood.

The DNA of the CDR3 is TGCAGTGTCCCTAGCTCCTACGAGCAGTACTTC. The encoded protein is CSVPSSYEQYF. The V call is TRBV20-1, the J call TRBJ2-7, with D uncertain. Deletions cut 7 bases from V and 0 bases from J, with 7 bases between. Germline V gene data show CDR1 as DFQATT and CDR2 as SNEGSKA (reference sequence). CDR3 length: 11 residues.